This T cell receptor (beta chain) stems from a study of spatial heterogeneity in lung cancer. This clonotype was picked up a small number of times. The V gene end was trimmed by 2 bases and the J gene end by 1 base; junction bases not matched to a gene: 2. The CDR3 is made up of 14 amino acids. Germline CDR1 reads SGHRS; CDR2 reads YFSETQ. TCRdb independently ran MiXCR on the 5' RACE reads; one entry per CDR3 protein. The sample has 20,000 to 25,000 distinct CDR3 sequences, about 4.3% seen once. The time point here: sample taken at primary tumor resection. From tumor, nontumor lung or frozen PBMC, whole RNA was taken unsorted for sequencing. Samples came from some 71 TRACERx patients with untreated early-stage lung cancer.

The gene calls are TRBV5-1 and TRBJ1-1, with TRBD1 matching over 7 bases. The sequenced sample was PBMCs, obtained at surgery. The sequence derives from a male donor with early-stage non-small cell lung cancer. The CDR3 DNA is TGCGCCAGCAGCTTAGGGACAGCGAACACTGAAGCTTTCTTT. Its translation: CASSLGTANTEAFF.